These 18 T cell receptor beta chains originate from one sample sequenced in a study of blood T cell repertoires in COVID-19. The method was immunoSEQ multiplex PCR; TCRdb's version includes in-frame clones alone and lacks a portion of them. The table shows about 89,000 clones, with roughly 80% occurring only once. Material: peripheral blood. The source of these receptors is an elderly woman with acute or convalescent COVID-19.

The chain employs TRBV9 and TRBJ2-7; D unclear. This CDR3 spans 14 amino acids. V was cut by 4 bases and J by 1 base, with 12 bases left in between. Per germline, CDR1 SGDLS and CDR2 YYNGEE. CDR3 loop: CASSSEVQSYEQYF. As DNA, the CDR3 is TGTGCCAGCAGCAGCGAAGTTCAATCCTACGAGCAGTACTTC. Full variable domain (missing parts from reference TRBV9 and TRBJ2-7): DSGVTQTPKHLITATGQRVTLRCSPRSGDLSVYWYQQSLDQGLQFLIQYYNGEERAKGNILERFSAQQFPDLHSELNLSSLELGDSALYFCASSSEVQSYEQYFGPGTRLTVT.

V gene TRBV19 combines with J gene TRBJ1-1, with TRBD1 matching over 7 bases. Germline CDR1 LNHDA, CDR2 SQIVND (reference sequence). This CDR3 has 15 amino acids. With 5 bases clipped from V and 2 bases from J, the junction kept 8 bases outside the gene matches. For the CDR3, the DNA is TGTGCCAGTAGTCTCGAGGGACAGCCAAACACTGAAGCTTTCTTT. It encodes CASSLEGQPNTEAFF.

The J gene is TRBJ2-3, the V gene TRBV10-1; 12 bases are shared with TRBD2. Per germline, CDR1 WNHNN and CDR2 SYGVQD (reference sequence). The junction had 11 bases not matched to a gene; V was cut back by 10 bases and J by 6 bases. The CDR3 has 15 residues. CDR3 amino acids: CATVASGGVLDTQYF. CDR3 DNA sequence: TGCGCCACCGTCGCTAGCGGGGGGGTGTTGGATACGCAGTATTTT.

This rearrangement joins TRBV29-1 to TRBJ1-2; D is undetermined. The CDR3 contains 14 residues. Germline V gene data show CDR1 as SQVTM and CDR2 as ANQGSEA. V lost 4 bases, J lost 3 bases, and 15 bases lay in between. CDR3 sequence: CSVVLRGRDYGYTF. CDR3 sequence (DNA): TGCAGCGTTGTATTGCGCGGGAGAGACTATGGCTACACCTTC.

This sequence joins TRBV5-4 and TRBJ2-7, with 7 bases identical to TRBD2. The CDR3 is 16 residues long. Germline trimming cut 0 bases from V and 7 bases from J; bases unmatched to any gene: 13. CDR1 is SGHNT and CDR2 is YYREEE in the germline V gene (reference sequence). The CDR3 here is CASSLEPGREGGEQYF. The CDR3 DNA follows: TGTGCCAGCAGCTTGGAGCCGGGGAGGGAAGGAGGGGAGCAGTACTTC.

The V call is TRBV5-4, the J call TRBJ2-1; possibly TRBD1 for D (6 bases). V was cut by 4 bases and J by 5 bases, with 19 bases left in between. The CDR3 covers 16 residues. CDR1 SGHNT and CDR2 YYREEE come from the germline V gene (reference sequence). The CDR3 reads CASSPFQTGPHNEQFF. Here the CDR3 DNA reads TGTGCCAGCAGCCCATTTCAGACAGGTCCTCACAATGAGCAGTTCTTC.

The chain links TRBV5-4 to TRBJ2-5; 7 nucleotides align to TRBD2. Germline V CDR1 and CDR2: SGHNT, YYREEE (reference sequence). The CDR3 spans 15 residues. V was clipped by 1 base and J by 1 base; unmatched bases: 4. As DNA, the CDR3 is TGTGCCAGCAGCTTGTGGTCTAGCGGCCAAGAGACCCAGTACTTC. It codes for CASSLWSSGQETQYF.

The chain uses TRBV7-9 and TRBJ1-1, with 8 bases fitting TRBD1. The V gene's germline CDR1 is SEHNR and CDR2 FQNEAQ (reference sequence). Trimming cost V 6 bases and J 5 bases; bases outside gene matches: 11. The CDR3 is 15 residues long. DNA for the CDR3: TGTGCCAGCAGAATAAACAGACAGGGGAATACTGAAGCTTTCTTT. Residues: CASRINRQGNTEAFF.

In its sample, this clone was seen once. The V and J genes are TRBV27 and TRBJ1-5, with 8 bases lining up with TRBD1. The ends lost 6 bases at V and 4 bases at J; junction bases unmatched: 14. The CDR3 covers 17 residues. The germline gives CDR1 MNHEY, CDR2 SMNVEV (reference sequence). CDR3 in amino acids: CASSHQQGDPGNQPQHF. In DNA form, the CDR3 reads TGTGCCAGCAGCCATCAACAGGGGGACCCGGGGAATCAGCCCCAGCATTTT.

The genes are TRBV4-1 and TRBJ2-2, with a tentative D call TRBD1 (5 bases). This CDR3 is built from 15 residues. Per the germline V gene, CDR1 is MGHRA and CDR2 is YSYEKL. Trimming left V 0 bases short and J 3 bases short, with 8 bases between. CDR3 in amino acids: CASSQDPGYTGELFF. CDR3 sequence (DNA): TGCGCCAGCAGCCAAGACCCAGGGTACACCGGGGAGCTGTTTTTT.

For the CDR3, the DNA is TGTGCCAGCAGCTTAAATAGGGGGGGGCGAACTGAAGCTTTCTTT. Its translation is CASSLNRGGRTEAFF. The chain uses TRBV7-8 and TRBJ1-1; D possibly corresponds to TRBD1 (6 bases). Trimming took off 2 bases at V and 5 bases at J, with 15 bases between the two ends. The CDR3 spans 15 residues. CDR1 and CDR2 from the germline V gene are SGHVS and FQNEAQ.

The chain employs TRBV6-1 and TRBJ1-4; D unclear. Germline V lookup: CDR1 MNHNS, CDR2 SASEGT. CDR3 size: 15 residues. V was clipped by 1 base and J by 7 bases, with 13 bases between them. The CDR3 nucleotides read TGTGCCAGCAGTGAAGGGGAGAGAGGTTTTGAAAAACTGTTTTTT. Translated: CASSEGERGFEKLFF.

The genes are TRBV27 and TRBJ2-1, with TRBD1 matching 10 bases. Germline V CDR1 and CDR2: MNHEY, SMNVEV (reference sequence). The CDR3 loop spans 14 amino acids. Unmatched junction bases numbered 6, after V lost 4 bases and J lost 9 bases. The CDR3 DNA reads as TGTGCCAGCAGTTGGGGACAGGGGCAGGGTGAGCAGTTCTTC. This codes for CASSWGQGQGEQFF.

V gene TRBV7-2 combines with J gene TRBJ1-4; 8 bases map to TRBD1. CDR3 length: 14 amino acids. Germline V gene lookup returns CDR1 SGHTA and CDR2 FQGNSA. Trimming took 5 bases from V and 8 from J; bases not matched to a gene: 7. CDR3 sequence reads: CASSQGQGGEKLFF. CDR3 nucleotides: TGTGCCAGCAGCCAAGGACAGGGAGGGGAAAAACTGTTTTTT.

The chain has TRBV18 and TRBJ1-4; maybe TRBD1 (5 bases). The length of the CDR3 is 14 residues. The V gene lost 2 bases and the J gene lost 4 bases, with 8 bases spanning the gap. Germline lookup yields CDR1 KGHSH and CDR2 LQKENI. CDR3 nucleotides: TGTGCCAGCTCACCAATCCAGGGTAATGAAAAACTGTTTTTT. Translated, it gives CASSPIQGNEKLFF.

This clone was counted only a few times. The J gene is TRBJ2-5, the V gene TRBV6-5, with D possibly being TRBD2 (6 bases). Trimming took off 2 bases at V and 0 bases at J, with 7 bases between the two ends. The CDR3 runs 14 residues. CDR1 and CDR2 (germline): MNHEY, SVGAGI. As DNA, the CDR3 is TGTGCCAGCAGTTACGGGGGGTACCAAGAGACCCAGTACTTC. Translating it yields CASSYGGYQETQYF.

The gene calls are TRBV7-2 and TRBJ1-6; 9 positions agree with TRBD1. CDR1 and CDR2 from the germline V gene are SGHTA and FQGNSA. This CDR3 region has 19 residues. The J segment lost 0 bases and the V segment lost 3 bases, leaving 9 bases of the junction unmatched. The CDR3 here is CASSFTGTGSPSYNSPLHF. CDR3 DNA: TGTGCCAGCAGCTTTACTGGGACAGGGAGTCCCTCCTATAATTCACCCCTCCACTTT.

The chain couples TRBV7-9 to TRBJ2-4; TRBD1 matches 10 bases. Germline CDR1 and CDR2: SEHNR and FQNEAQ (reference sequence). With 5 bases clipped from V and 1 base from J, the junction kept 8 bases outside the gene matches. The CDR3 extends over 17 amino acids. The CDR3 sequence: CASSPTSGQGAKNIQYF. CDR3 bases: TGTGCCAGCAGCCCCACCTCGGGACAGGGGGCCAAAAACATTCAGTACTTC. Variable domain in full (rest from reference TRBV7-9 and TRBJ2-4): DTGVSQNPRHKITKRGQNVTFRCDPISEHNRLYWYRQTLGQGPEFLTYFQNEAQLEKSRLLSDRFSAERPKGSFSTLEIQRTEQGDSAMYLCASSPTSGQGAKNIQYFGAGTRLSVL.